The 28 T cell receptor beta chains given below trace back to one sample, sequenced in a study of blood T cell repertoires in COVID-19. Repertoires were generated with immunoSEQ multiplex PCR, while TCRdb's copy carries only in-frame clones and drops some. The sample gives 210,000 or so clones, 88% of which show up once; around 1.4% is in the top ten. The sequencing sample was made of peripheral blood. These TCRs come from a man aged 18 to 30 with active or convalescent COVID-19.

This clone was detected only once. V is TRBV5-1 and J is TRBJ2-7, with D maybe TRBD1 (5 bases). This CDR3 is 15 amino acids long. Germline V gene lookup returns CDR1 SGHRS and CDR2 YFSETQ. Trimming removed 0 bases at V and 2 bases at J, with 12 bases between. CDR3 bases: TGCGCCAGCAGCTTGGAGTCAGGGCCCACCTACGAGCAGTACTTC. Its translation is CASSLESGPTYEQYF. Full variable domain (outside the CDR3, taken from reference TRBV5-1 and TRBJ2-7): KAGVTQTPRYLIKTRGQQVTLSCSPISGHRSVSWYQQTPGQGLQFLFEYFSETQRNKGNFPGRFSGRQFSNSRSEMNVSTLELGDSALYLCASSLESGPTYEQYFGPGTRLTVT.

The CDR3 sequence is CASTRAPNSYNEQFF. The CDR3 nucleotides read TGTGCCAGCACTCGTGCGCCCAACTCCTACAATGAGCAGTTCTTC. V gene TRBV6-5 combines with J gene TRBJ2-1; D remains ambiguous. Germline values: CDR1 MNHEY, CDR2 SVGAGI. Trimming cost V 7 bases and J 0 bases, with 13 bases left between them. There are 15 residues in the CDR3.

CDR3 protein: CASSLSRQGGATNEKLFF. The CDR3 DNA sequence: TGTGCCAGCAGCCTCAGCCGACAGGGGGGTGCAACTAATGAAAAACTGTTTTTT. V gene TRBV13 combines with J gene TRBJ1-4; 9 bases match TRBD1. This CDR3 contains 18 residues. The germline gives CDR1 PRHDT, CDR2 FYEKMQ (reference sequence). The trim removed 5 bases at V and 0 bases at J, leaving 10 bases unmatched.

The V gene is TRBV5-1, the J gene TRBJ1-5, with 7 nucleotides matching TRBD1. Germline values: CDR1 SGHRS, CDR2 YFSETQ. The CDR3 sequence is 14 residues long. V was pared by 3 bases and J by 1 base, with 1 base of the junction left unmatched. The DNA of the CDR3 is TGCGCCAGCAGCTCGGGACAGAGCAATCAGCCCCAGCATTTT. Translating it yields CASSSGQSNQPQHF.

This chain connects TRBV3-1 (or the pseudogene TRBV3-2) to TRBJ2-5; TRBD1 aligns across 10 bases. CDR1 and CDR2 (germline): LGHDT, YNNKEL (reference sequence). The CDR3 length is 17 residues. V gave up 5 bases and J gave up 4 bases; unmatched junction bases: 13. The CDR3, as DNA: TGTGCCAGCAGCGGTCATGGGTGGACAGGGGGGGGAGAGACCCAGTACTTC. It codes for CASSGHGWTGGGETQYF.

In this sample, this clone turned up once. The V call is TRBV7-2, the J call TRBJ2-7, with 9 positions matching TRBD2. V was pared by 3 bases and J by 3 bases, with 12 bases of the junction left unmatched. This CDR3 is 17 amino acids long. The germline CDR1 and CDR2 sequences are SGHTA and FQGNSA. The CDR3 nucleotides read TGTGCCAGCAGCTTCTCTGGATTAGCGGGAGACATCTACGAGCAGTACTTC. It yields the protein CASSFSGLAGDIYEQYF.

The V gene is TRBV19, the J gene TRBJ1-6, with 9 bases lining up with TRBD1. CDR1 and CDR2 from the germline V gene are LNHDA and SQIVND (reference sequence). Trimming removed 6 bases from V and 8 bases from J; junction bases left unmatched: 2. This CDR3 is built from 13 residues. The CDR3 DNA follows: TGTGCCAGTAGGAGGGACAGGGATTCACCCCTCCACTTT. This codes for CASRRDRDSPLHF.

The rearrangement uses TRBV9 and TRBJ2-2; TRBD1 aligns across 8 bases. Losses at the gene ends were 3 bases for V and 7 bases for J; bases not matched to a gene: 2. Germline assignment: CDR1 SGDLS and CDR2 YYNGEE. The CDR3 has 13 amino acids. The CDR3 coding sequence is TGTGCCAGCAGCGCAGGGACAGGCGGGGAGCTGTTTTTT. This sequence encodes CASSAGTGGELFF.

The chain is built from TRBV5-4 and TRBJ2-3; TRBD2 matches 10 bases. Germline CDR1 reads SGHNT; CDR2 reads YYREEE (reference sequence). The CDR3 runs 15 residues. Trimming at V came to 4 bases and at J to 5 bases, leaving 7 bases not matched to a gene. The CDR3 spells CASSQGLASKDTQYF. The CDR3 bases are TGTGCCAGCAGCCAGGGACTAGCGAGTAAAGATACGCAGTATTTT.

This chain uses TRBV3-1 (or the pseudogene TRBV3-2) with TRBJ2-2; D unresolved. From germline, CDR1 is LGHDT and CDR2 YNNKEL (reference sequence). The CDR3 is made up of 15 amino acids. V was trimmed by 2 bases and J by 1 base, leaving 8 bases between them. The CDR3 sequence: CASSQSQRNTGELFF. The CDR3 bases are TGTGCCAGCAGCCAATCCCAGCGGAACACCGGGGAGCTGTTTTTT.

Notes on this clone: At one end, the junction sequence differs from germline, possibly due to a read error. The V call is TRBV9, the J call TRBJ2-3, with 9 nucleotides matching TRBD2. The V gene's germline CDR1 is SGDLS and CDR2 YYNGEE. CDR3 length equals 15 residues. The CDR3 sequence is CASSVDGTSIDTQYF. The CDR3 DNA reads TGTGCCAGCAGCGTAGACGGGACTAGCATAGATACGCAGTATTTT.

This sequence joins TRBV24-1 and TRBJ1-5, with 7 bases that match TRBD1. J gave up 3 bases and V 7 bases, and 8 bases lay outside the gene matches. The CDR3 is made up of 15 amino acids. Germline assignment: CDR1 KGHDR and CDR2 SFDVKD. CDR3 residues: CATRETGASNQPQHF. The CDR3 nucleotides are TGTGCCACCAGAGAAACAGGGGCCTCCAATCAGCCCCAGCATTTT.

V gene TRBV4-2 combines with J gene TRBJ1-5; 7 bases are shared with TRBD1. The CDR3 has 16 amino acids. Germline-derived CDR1 and CDR2 are LGHNA and YNFKEQ. With V trimmed by 0 bases and J by 2 bases, 4 bases remained unmatched. The CDR3 is CASSQEYDRGNQPQHF. Here the CDR3 DNA reads TGTGCCAGCAGCCAAGAATATGACAGGGGCAATCAGCCCCAGCATTTT.

This chain uses TRBV2 with TRBJ1-2; D is ambiguous. Germline V gene lookup returns CDR1 SNHLY and CDR2 FYNNEI. Trimming removed 2 bases at V and 4 bases at J, with 14 bases between. The CDR3 covers 15 residues. Written as DNA, the CDR3 is TGTGCCAGCAGTGAATCTTCCCGTAGAGTCTATGGCTACACCTTC. Its protein product is CASSESSRRVYGYTF.

The rearrangement joins TRBV27 to TRBJ2-7; TRBD1 aligns across 10 bases. CDR1 is MNHEY and CDR2 is SMNVEV in the germline V gene (reference sequence). The CDR3 has 17 residues. With V trimmed by 5 bases and J by 3 bases, 13 bases remained unmatched. The CDR3 protein is CASSTSYSGTGDYEQYF. The CDR3 region has the DNA TGTGCCAGCAGTACATCCTACAGCGGGACAGGGGACTACGAGCAGTACTTC.

The chain employs TRBV3-1 (or the pseudogene TRBV3-2) and TRBJ2-1; tentatively, D is TRBD2 (5 bases). Germline V gene lookup returns CDR1 LGHDT and CDR2 YNNKEL (reference sequence). This CDR3 spans 16 amino acids. V lost 0 bases to trimming and J lost 10 bases, with 19 bases between them. The DNA of the CDR3 is TGTGCCAGCAGCCAAGAACCCCTCCCCTACCCGGGGGAGCAGTTCTTC. Encoded protein: CASSQEPLPYPGEQFF.

The chain uses TRBV28 and TRBJ1-1; TRBD1 agrees at 8 bases. V dropped 6 bases and J dropped 1; count of bases not matched to a gene: 7. This CDR3 is built from 15 residues. Looked up from germline, CDR1 is MDHEN and CDR2 is SYDVKM. In DNA form, the CDR3 reads TGTGCCAGCAGGGGATGGACAGGGAGGAACACTGAAGCTTTCTTT. Translating it yields CASRGWTGRNTEAFF. Supplemented by reference TRBV28 and TRBJ1-1, the full variable domain reads DVKVTQSSRYLVKRTGEKVFLECVQDMDHENMFWYRQDPGLGLRLIYFSYDVKMKEKGDIPEGYSVSREKKERFSLILESASTNQTSMYLCASRGWTGRNTEAFFGQGTRLTVV.

The chain is built from TRBV2 and TRBJ2-3, with D possibly being TRBD1 (6 bases). V lost 2 bases and J 4 bases, leaving 13 bases between the germline ends. CDR1 is SNHLY and CDR2 is FYNNEI in the germline V gene. This CDR3 region has 15 residues. CDR3 nucleotides: TGTGCCAGCAGTGAAACGCGGCAGGGGCCAGATACGCAGTATTTT. Its protein is CASSETRQGPDTQYF. Full variable domain (missing parts from reference TRBV2 and TRBJ2-3): EPEVTQTPSHQVTQMGQEVILRCVPISNHLYFYWYRQILGQKVEFLVSFYNNEISEKSEIFDDQFSVERPDGSNFTLKIRSTKLEDSAMYFCASSETRQGPDTQYFGPGTRLTVL.

This clone was counted between two and nine times. DNA for the CDR3: TGTGCCATCCCCAGAGGAGACTCTGGAAACACCATATATTTT. This codes for CAIPRGDSGNTIYF. V usage is TRBV10-3 and J usage is TRBJ1-3; D ambiguous. This CDR3 has 14 amino acids. Trimming stripped 8 bases from V and 0 bases from J, with 11 bases between. Germline values: CDR1 ENHRY, CDR2 SYGVKD.

The rearrangement links TRBV23-1 to TRBJ2-1, with 11 bases identical to TRBD1. TRBV23-1 is annotated as an ORF whose role is uncertain. The CDR3 consists of 16 residues. Unmatched junction bases numbered 11, after V lost 6 bases and J lost 7 bases. The CDR3 sequence: CASRIPGQGGVNEQFF. Written as DNA, the CDR3 is TGCGCCAGCAGAATACCGGGACAGGGGGGAGTAAATGAGCAGTTCTTC.

This clone was seen more than once but under ten times. The gene calls are TRBV29-1 and TRBJ1-3; D not resolved. Germline CDR1 reads SQVTM; CDR2 reads ANQGSEA. The CDR3 is 15 amino acids. The V gene lost 0 bases and the J gene lost 0 bases, with 9 bases spanning the gap. CDR3 residues: CSVEEVRYSGNTIYF. In DNA, the CDR3 is TGCAGCGTTGAAGAGGTCCGGTACTCTGGAAACACCATATATTTT.

CDR3 sequence reads: CASSLKFVESRTDSNQPQHF. The CDR3 DNA follows: TGTGCCAGCAGCTTAAAGTTTGTAGAGTCAAGAACCGATAGCAATCAGCCCCAGCATTTT. This sequence joins TRBV7-3 and TRBJ1-5; D not resolved. The CDR3 length is 20 residues. The V and J ends lost 1 base and 0 bases respectively, with 22 bases between them. CDR1 and CDR2 from the germline V gene are SGHTA and FQGTGA.

This chain connects TRBV14 to TRBJ1-5, with a tentative D call TRBD1 (6 bases). The CDR3 totals 18 residues. Between the trimmed V and J ends, which lost 0 bases and 0 bases, there was a span of 15 bases. Looked up from germline, CDR1 is SGHDN and CDR2 is FVKESK. The CDR3 bases are TGTGCCAGCAGCCAAGATGCAACAGGGTCATATAGCAATCAGCCCCAGCATTTT. It translates to CASSQDATGSYSNQPQHF.

The chain joins TRBV7-6 to TRBJ2-2, with D tentatively TRBD2 (6 bases). V dropped 4 bases and J dropped 1 base, with 13 bases sitting between them. The CDR3 runs 16 residues. Germline lookup yields CDR1 SGHVS and CDR2 FNYEAQ. The CDR3 protein is CASSSTREVNTGELFF. CDR3 coding DNA: TGTGCCAGCAGCTCAACGAGGGAGGTGAACACCGGGGAGCTGTTTTTT.

The rearrangement uses TRBV5-1 and TRBJ2-7; 9 positions agree with TRBD1. The V segment lost 4 bases and the J segment 5 bases; nucleotides outside the gene matches: 7. This CDR3 region has 14 residues. CDR1 and CDR2 from the germline V gene are SGHRS and YFSETQ. The CDR3 DNA is TGCGCCAGCAGCACGGGGGACAGGGCCAACGAGCAGTACTTC. Its protein is CASSTGDRANEQYF.

The CDR3 DNA is TGTGCCAGCAGTCAACAGGTTCATAGCAATCAGCCCCAGCATTTT. Translating gives CASSQQVHSNQPQHF. The chain employs TRBV6-5 and TRBJ1-5; possibly TRBD1 for D (5 bases). The CDR3 is 15 amino acids. V shed 5 bases and J shed 0 bases, with 11 bases lying between them. CDR1 and CDR2 (germline): MNHEY, SVGAGI.

V usage is TRBV4-1 and J usage is TRBJ2-1; D may be TRBD2 (8 bases). Germline loops: CDR1 MGHRA, CDR2 YSYEKL. Trimming removed 3 bases from V and 2 bases from J, with 17 bases in between. The CDR3 covers 17 residues. CDR3 loop: CASSQTGTRGTYNEQFF. CDR3 bases: TGCGCCAGCAGCCAGACAGGGACTAGGGGGACCTACAATGAGCAGTTCTTC.

The chain combines TRBV5-6 with TRBJ1-1, with 12 bases that match TRBD1. V lost 4 bases to trimming and J lost 1 base; unmatched junction nucleotides: 11. The V gene's germline CDR1 is SGHDT and CDR2 YYEEEE. The CDR3 totals 18 residues. The CDR3: CASSPRTGTGGTNTEAFF. CDR3 bases: TGTGCCAGCAGCCCACGGACCGGGACAGGGGGCACGAACACTGAAGCTTTCTTT.